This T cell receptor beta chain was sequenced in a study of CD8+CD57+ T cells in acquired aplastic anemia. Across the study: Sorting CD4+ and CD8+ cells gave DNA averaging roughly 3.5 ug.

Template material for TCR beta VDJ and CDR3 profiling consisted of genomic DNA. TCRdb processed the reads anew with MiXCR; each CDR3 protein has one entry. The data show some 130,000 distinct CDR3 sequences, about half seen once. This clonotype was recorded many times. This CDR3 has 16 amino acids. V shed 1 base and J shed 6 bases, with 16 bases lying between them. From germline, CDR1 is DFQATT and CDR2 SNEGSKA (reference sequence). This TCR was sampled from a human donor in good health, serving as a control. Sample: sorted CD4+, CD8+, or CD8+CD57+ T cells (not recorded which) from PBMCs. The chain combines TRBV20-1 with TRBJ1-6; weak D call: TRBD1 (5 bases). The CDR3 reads CSARVGVTTFNSPLHF. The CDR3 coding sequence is TGCAGTGCTAGAGTAGGGGTCACAACCTTTAATTCACCCCTCCACTTT.